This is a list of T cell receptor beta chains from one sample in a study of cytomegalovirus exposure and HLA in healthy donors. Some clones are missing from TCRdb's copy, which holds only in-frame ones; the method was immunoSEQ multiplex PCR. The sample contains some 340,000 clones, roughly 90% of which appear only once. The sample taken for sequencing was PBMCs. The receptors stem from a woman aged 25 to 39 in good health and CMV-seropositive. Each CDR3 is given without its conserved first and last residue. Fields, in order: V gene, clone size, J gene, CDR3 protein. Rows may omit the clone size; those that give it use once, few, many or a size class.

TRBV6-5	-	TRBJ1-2	ASRGGTGGGYT
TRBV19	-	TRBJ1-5	ASSIFGLQGNQPQH
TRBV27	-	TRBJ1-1	ASSLSYGREAF
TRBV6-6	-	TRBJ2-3	ASNNVAVTDTQY
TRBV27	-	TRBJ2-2	ASSFLTDYTAKLF
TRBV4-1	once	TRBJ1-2	ASSQDPTAEGYT
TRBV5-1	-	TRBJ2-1	ASSILAGKGNEQF
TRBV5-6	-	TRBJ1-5	ASSWGTGSNQPQH
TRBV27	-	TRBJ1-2	ASSWSGTVYGYT
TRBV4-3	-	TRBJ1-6	ASSQDGDISSYNSPLH
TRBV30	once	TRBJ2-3	AWSAPYPPDTQY
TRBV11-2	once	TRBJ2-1	ASSSLAGRNEQF
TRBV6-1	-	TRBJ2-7	ASRGPSLTYEQY
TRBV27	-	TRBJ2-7	ASSSPQGESYEQY
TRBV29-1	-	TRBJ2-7	SVAGGDPSYEQY
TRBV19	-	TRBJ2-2	ASLDWNTGELF
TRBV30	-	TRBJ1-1	AWSEGGNTEAF
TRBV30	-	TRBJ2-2	AWSPGTNTGELF
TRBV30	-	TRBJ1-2	AWKQGADGYGYT
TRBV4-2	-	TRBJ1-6	ASSPLGQGAPSPLH
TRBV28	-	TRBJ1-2	ASSWGQNYGYT
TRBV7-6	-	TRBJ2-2	ASSLAVSTGELF
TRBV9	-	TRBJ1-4	ASSVGGGNEKLF
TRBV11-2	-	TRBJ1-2	ASSSLSDRVEHGYT
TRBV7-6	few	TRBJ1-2	ASSLAGDGYT
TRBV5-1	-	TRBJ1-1	ASTPAGQNTEAF
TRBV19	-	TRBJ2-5	ASSRVGNQETQY
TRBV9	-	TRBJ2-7	ASSVDTTRSYEQY
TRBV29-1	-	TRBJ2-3	SPQVYGPDTQY
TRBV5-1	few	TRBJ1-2	ASSPTASGDGYT
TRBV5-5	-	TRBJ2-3	ASSFGDTSTDTQY
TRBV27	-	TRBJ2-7	ASSEGNGYEQY
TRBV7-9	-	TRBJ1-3	ASSLVLSGNTIY
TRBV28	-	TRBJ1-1	ASSSYAEAF
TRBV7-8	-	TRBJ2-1	ASSAGTSDLNEQF
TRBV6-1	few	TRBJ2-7	ASTVSSGSSYEQY
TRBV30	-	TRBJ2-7	ALSPGQGYEQY
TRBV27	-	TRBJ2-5	ASSFSGRWTSGSYETQY
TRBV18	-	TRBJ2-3	ASSPGTLSTDTQY
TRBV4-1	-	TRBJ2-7	ASSQETGNYEQY
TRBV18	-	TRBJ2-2	ASSPLTGELF
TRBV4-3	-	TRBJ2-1	ASSQVGTGRAEQF
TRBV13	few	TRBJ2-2	ASSPRLAANTGELF
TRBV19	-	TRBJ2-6	ATTVRPGANVLT
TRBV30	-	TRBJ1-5	AWSQGGNVNQPQH
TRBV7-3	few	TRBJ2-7	ASSSGKEQY
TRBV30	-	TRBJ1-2	AWSARDREAANYGYT
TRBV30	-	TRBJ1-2	AWSPGQGSYGYT
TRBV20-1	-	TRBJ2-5	SAQPQETQY
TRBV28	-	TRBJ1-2	ASSLSGGSNYGYT
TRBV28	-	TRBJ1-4	ASRTGRANEKLF
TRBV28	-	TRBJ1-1	ASRNANTEAF
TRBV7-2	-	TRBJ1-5	ASSPSGEPQH